The table lists the clone carrying this T cell receptor (beta chain) with a count of one. Its antigen is unknown. This record comes from a study of PD-1 blockade in classical Hodgkin lymphoma. Brentuximab vedotin exposure varied among the patients, all of whom had relapsed after autologous stem cell transplantation. Under best response, outcomes were complete response, partial response or progressive disease. Per the germline V gene, CDR1 is ENHRY and CDR2 is SYGVKD. Trimming at V came to 0 bases and at J to 4 bases, leaving 2 bases not matched to a gene. The CDR3 consists of 14 residues. Sequencing was performed with immunoSEQ multiplex PCR; in TCRdb, only in-frame clones are kept and a portion is missing. The repertoire holds more than 140,000 clones, with nearly 80% as singletons. Study conclusions and caveats: A significant rise in TCR diversity was seen by C4D1 for CD4+ cells but not for CD8+ cells. Newly diagnosed patients and complete responders had comparable diversity at baseline.

The chain couples TRBV10-3 to TRBJ2-5, with 7 bases fitting TRBD1. The sequences come from peripheral blood mononuclear cells (PBMCs), collected before the second cycle of nivolumab. The receptor's source is a human donor with classical Hodgkin lymphoma. The CDR3 reads CAISESSGGETQYF. The DNA of the CDR3 is TGTGCCATCAGTGAGTCATCAGGGGGAGAGACCCAGTACTTC.